This TCR beta chain is from a study of blood T cell repertoires in COVID-19. Overall study context: Donors in the United States, Italy and Spain gave samples during acute or convalescent COVID-19. From T cells, B-cell-depleted T cells, or PBMCs came the material, which was cDNA or gDNA.

V dropped 8 bases and J dropped 7; count of bases not matched to a gene: 7. This CDR3 has 13 amino acids. Germline CDR1 reads MDHEN; CDR2 reads SYDVKM. Using immunoSEQ multiplex PCR, the repertoire was profiled, and TCRdb retains in-frame clones only, with some absent. This table holds 220,000 or so clones, 84% found once. Those enrolled, adults aged roughly 18 to 89 years, came from fewer than 25 US areas. The study assigned cohorts using participant-reported clinical history. In this sample, this clone turned up once. This TCR derives from a woman aged 40 to 50 who had recovered from COVID-19. Sequencing used PBMCs or T cells enriched from blood (not recorded which). The chain employs TRBV28 and TRBJ1-5; 8 bases match TRBD1. CDR3 DNA sequence: TGTGCCAGCGACAGGGGAGGACGGCAGCCCCAGCATTTT. Its translation: CASDRGGRQPQHF. Supplemented by reference TRBV28 and TRBJ1-5, the full variable domain reads DVKVTQSSRYLVKRTGEKVFLECVQDMDHENMFWYRQDPGLGLRLIYFSYDVKMKEKGDIPEGYSVSREKKERFSLILESASTNQTSMYLCASDRGGRQPQHFGDGTRLSIL.